The clone carrying this T cell receptor (beta chain) was counted at least ten times. The data originate from a study of spatial heterogeneity in lung cancer. Turning to the study itself: Averaged across combinations, each unique TCR and UMI pairing appeared more than ten times in raw reads, which were uncorrected.

J was trimmed by 1 base and V by 3 bases; bases with no gene match: 3. The CDR3 is 16 residues long. The V gene's germline CDR1 is SGHTA and CDR2 FQGNSA. TCRdb reprocessed the 5' RACE reads via MiXCR and lists one record per CDR3 protein. The sample records some 37,000 distinct CDR3 sequences, 6.5% to 9% being singletons. Specified time point: sample taken at primary tumor resection. Whole RNA, which was extracted from tumor, nontumor lung tissue or frozen PBMC, was sequenced without any cell sorting. The J gene is TRBJ2-2, the V gene TRBV7-2, with 9 bases that match TRBD2. The clonotype originates from a male donor with early-stage non-small cell lung cancer. Specimen: PBMCs, collected at surgery. CDR3 protein: CASSFHSGGNTGELFF. The DNA for the CDR3 is TGTGCCAGCAGCTTCCATAGCGGGGGGAACACCGGGGAGCTGTTTTTT.